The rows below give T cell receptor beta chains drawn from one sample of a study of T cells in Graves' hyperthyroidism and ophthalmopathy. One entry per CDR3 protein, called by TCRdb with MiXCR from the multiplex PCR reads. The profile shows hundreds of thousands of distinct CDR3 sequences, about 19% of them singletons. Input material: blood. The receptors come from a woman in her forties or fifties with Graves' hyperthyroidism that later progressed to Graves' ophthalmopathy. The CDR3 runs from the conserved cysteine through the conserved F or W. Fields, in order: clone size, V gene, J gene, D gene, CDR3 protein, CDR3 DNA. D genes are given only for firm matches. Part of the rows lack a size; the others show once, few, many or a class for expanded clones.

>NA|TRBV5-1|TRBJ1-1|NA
CASSLVGSWDTEAFF
TGCGCCAGCAGCTTGGTTGGTAGTTGGGACACTGAAGCTTTCTTT
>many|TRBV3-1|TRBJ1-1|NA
CASSQRNTEAFF
TGTGCCAGCAGCCAAAGGAACACTGAAGCTTTCTTT
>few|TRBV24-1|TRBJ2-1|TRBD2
CATSDLWEGGHNEQFF
TGTGCCACCAGTGATTTGTGGGAGGGTGGGCACAATGAGCAGTTCTTC
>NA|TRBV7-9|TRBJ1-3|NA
CASSQTGLSGNTIYF
TGTGCCAGCAGCCAAACAGGGCTCTCCGGAAACACCATATATTTT
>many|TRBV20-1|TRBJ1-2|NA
CSATWRPPGRELGGYTF
TGCAGTGCTACCTGGAGACCGCCAGGCAGGGAATTAGGAGGCTACACCTTC
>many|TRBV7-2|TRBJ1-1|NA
CASSQNWAIEAFF
TGTGCCAGCAGTCAGAATTGGGCAATTGAAGCTTTCTTT
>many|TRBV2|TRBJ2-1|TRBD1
CASQKGQGMGNEQFF
TGTGCCAGCCAAAAGGGACAGGGGATGGGCAATGAGCAGTTCTTC
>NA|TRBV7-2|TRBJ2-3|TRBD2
CASREGLAGIDTQYF
TGTGCCAGCAGGGAGGGACTAGCGGGGATAGATACGCAGTATTTT
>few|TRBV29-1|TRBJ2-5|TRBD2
CSVTLAVQETQYF
TGCAGCGTTACCCTAGCGGTTCAAGAGACCCAGTACTTC
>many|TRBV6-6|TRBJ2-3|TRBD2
CASSYNGLAVTDTQYF
TGTGCCAGCAGTTACAACGGACTAGCGGTCACAGATACGCAGTATTTT
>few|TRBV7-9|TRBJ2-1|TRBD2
CASSSFGTSGGANEQFF
TGTGCCAGCAGCTCCTTTGGGACTAGCGGGGGGGCCAATGAGCAGTTCTTC
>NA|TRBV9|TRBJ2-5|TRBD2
CASSAGPIAGEETQYF
TGTGCCAGCAGCGCCGGTCCTATAGCGGGGGAAGAGACCCAGTACTTC
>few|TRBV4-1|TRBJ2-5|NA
CASSQGRGETQYF
TGCGCCAGCAGCCAAGGGCGGGGAGAGACCCAGTACTTC
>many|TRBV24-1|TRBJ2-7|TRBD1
CATSDPGDRAPYEQYF
TGTGCCACCAGTGATCCTGGGGACAGGGCTCCCTACGAGCAGTACTTC
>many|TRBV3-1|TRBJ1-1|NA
CASSLTTGRGSNTEAFF
TGTGCCAGCAGCCTAACCACAGGGAGGGGATCGAACACTGAAGCTTTCTTT
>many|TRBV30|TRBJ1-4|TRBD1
CAWSVSGGNEKLFF
TGTGCCTGGAGTGTATCAGGGGGCAATGAAAAACTGTTTTTT
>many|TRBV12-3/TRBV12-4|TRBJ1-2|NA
CASSTPGRVNYGYTF
TGTGCCAGCAGTACCCCAGGGAGGGTAAACTATGGCTACACCTTC
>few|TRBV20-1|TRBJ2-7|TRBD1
CSARDGQVIYYEQYF
TGCAGTGCTAGAGACGGACAGGTGATTTACTACGAGCAGTACTTC
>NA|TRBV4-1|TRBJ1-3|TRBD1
CASSQGTGFSGNTIYF
TGCGCCAGCAGCCAAGGGACAGGCTTCTCTGGAAACACCATATATTTT
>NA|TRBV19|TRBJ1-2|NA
CASSITPGRLYGYTF
TGTGCCAGTAGTATTACGCCAGGGAGGCTCTATGGCTACACCTTC
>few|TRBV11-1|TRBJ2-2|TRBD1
CATKGRGQGLTGELFF
TGTGCCACGAAAGGAAGGGGACAGGGCTTAACCGGGGAGCTGTTTTTT
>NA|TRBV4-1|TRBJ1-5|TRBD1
CASSHQTGGNNQPQHF
TGCGCCAGCAGCCACCAGACAGGGGGGAACAATCAGCCCCAGCATTTT
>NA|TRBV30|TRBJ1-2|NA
CAWAKGGFNYGYTF
TGTGCCTGGGCTAAGGGTGGGTTTAACTATGGCTACACCTTC
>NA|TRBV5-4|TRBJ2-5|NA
CASSSGVNQETQYF
TGTGCCAGCAGCTCCGGGGTGAACCAAGAGACCCAGTACTTC
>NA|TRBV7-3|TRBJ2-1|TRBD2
CASSSPGLAGGEQFF
TGTGCCAGCAGCTCCCCGGGACTAGCGGGGGGGGAGCAGTTCTTC
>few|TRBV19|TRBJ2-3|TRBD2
CASSIVTSGFTDTQYF
TGTGCCAGTAGTATAGTAACTAGCGGATTCACAGATACGCAGTATTTT
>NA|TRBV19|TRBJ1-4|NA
CASSLWSWDPTNEKLFF
TGTGCCAGTAGTCTATGGTCGTGGGATCCAACTAATGAAAAACTGTTTTTT